The rows below give T cell receptor beta chains drawn from one sample of a study of human T cells and chemical hapten exposure. In TCRdb, the RACE reads were re-called with MiXCR into one record per CDR3 protein. The data show some 350,000 distinct CDR3 sequences, approximately 6.3% seen once. Sequenced here: whole blood, sampled in connection with sensitization to the hapten diphenylcyclopropenone (DPC). The receptors were sampled from a woman under 30 with alopecia areata. Some clones in this sample may be carry-over from other donors' samples. CDR3s include the opening cysteine and the closing phenylalanine or tryptophan. A D gene is named only where the DNA matches it firmly. Not every row has a clone size; where given, it reads once, few, many or a size class.

-	TRBV5-5	-	TRBJ2-5	TGTGCCAGCAGCATACCGGGACTTCAAAAAGAGACCCAGTACTTC	CASSIPGLQKETQYF
many	TRBV29-1	-	TRBJ2-3	TGCAGCGTCGCAGGCAGGGGCGATACGCAGTATTTT	CSVAGRGDTQYF
many	TRBV7-9	-	TRBJ1-1	TGTGCCAGCAGCTTAGTGGGCATCGGCAGAAACACTGAAGCTTTCTTT	CASSLVGIGRNTEAFF
-	TRBV9	TRBD1	TRBJ1-6	TGTGCCAGCAGGGGGACAGGGGACTATAATTCACCCCTCCACTTT	CASRGTGDYNSPLHF
many	TRBV6-2/TRBV6-3	-	TRBJ2-3	TGTGCCAGCAGTTCCCCTGGGCGACCCACAGATACGCAGTATTTT	CASSSPGRPTDTQYF
few	TRBV12-3/TRBV12-4	-	TRBJ1-1	TGTGCCAGCCGGGGTATTACCACAGCTTTCTTT	CASRGITTAFF
few	TRBV18	TRBD2	TRBJ2-5	TGTGCCAGCTCACCCCGGGAGGGGGGTCAAGAGACCCAGTACTTC	CASSPREGGQETQYF
few	TRBV29-1	-	TRBJ2-2	TGCAGCGTACTTACTCCTATTAATAAGGGGGGAAGCGGGGAGCTGTTTTTT	CSVLTPINKGGSGELFF
-	TRBV6-5	TRBD1	TRBJ2-1	TGTGCCAGCAGCCCGGGACAGGGACGTAATGAGCAGTTCTTC	CASSPGQGRNEQFF
-	TRBV29-1	-	TRBJ2-5	TGCAGCGCCGAAGGTTTCCAAGAGACCCAGTACTTC	CSAEGFQETQYF
many	TRBV10-3	-	TRBJ2-2	TGTGCCATCAGTGAGATGGGGGCGCTGAACACCGGGGAGCTGTTTTTT	CAISEMGALNTGELFF
many	TRBV4-1	-	TRBJ1-1	TGCGCCAGCAGCCAAGTTGTGAACACTGAAGCTTTCTTT	CASSQVVNTEAFF
-	TRBV7-9	-	TRBJ2-3	TGTGCCAGCGTACCCCCCAGGAGCACAGATACGCAGTATTTT	CASVPPRSTDTQYF
many	TRBV6-2/TRBV6-3	TRBD1	TRBJ2-5	TGTGCCAGCAGACCCGACAGGGGAGAGACCCAGTACTTC	CASRPDRGETQYF
few	TRBV5-6	-	TRBJ1-6	TGTGCCAGCAGCTCCAAGGCGAGCTCCTATAATTCACCCCTCCACTTT	CASSSKASSYNSPLHF
many	TRBV27	TRBD2	TRBJ2-1	TGTGCCAGCAGGGTCGGAGCGGGGGGCAACAATGAGCAGTTCTTC	CASRVGAGGNNEQFF
many	TRBV12-3/TRBV12-4	TRBD1	TRBJ2-7	TGTGCCAGCAGTGCCGACAGGGGGCCCTCCTACGAGCAGTACTTC	CASSADRGPSYEQYF
few	TRBV4-2	TRBD1	TRBJ1-5	TGTGCCAGCAGCCAAGCAAGAGGACAGGGGGGGATTCGCAATCAGCCCCAGCATTTT	CASSQARGQGGIRNQPQHF
many	TRBV30	-	TRBJ2-5	TGTGCCTGGAGTGAATGGACCCTAGCGTCACACCAAGAGACCCAGTACTTC	CAWSEWTLASHQETQYF
few	TRBV12-3/TRBV12-4	TRBD2	TRBJ2-7	TGTGCCAGCACAGTCCTAGCGGGGTCGAGCGAGCAGTACTTC	CASTVLAGSSEQYF
few	TRBV7-8	-	TRBJ1-6	TGTGCCAGCAGCGTCCGGGATAATTCACCCCTCCACTTT	CASSVRDNSPLHF
many	TRBV5-4	TRBD2	TRBJ2-7	TGTGCCAGCAGCTTCCGGACTAGCCAGTACGAGCAGTACTTC	CASSFRTSQYEQYF
few	TRBV24-1	-	TRBJ2-1	TGTGCCACCAGTGGAGGTACGGGTAGCGATGAGCAGTTCTTC	CATSGGTGSDEQFF
-	TRBV27	TRBD2	TRBJ2-3	TGTGCCAGCAGTTTGGGGCGGGGGGCAGATACGCAGTATTTT	CASSLGRGADTQYF
many	TRBV6-1	-	TRBJ2-7	TGTGCCAGCACAGATAGCGCACCCTACGAGCAGTACTTC	CASTDSAPYEQYF
-	TRBV7-3	TRBD1	TRBJ1-1	TGTGCCAGCAGCTTAACGTCGGCAGGGGGTCGCCTGAGCACTGAAGCTTTCTTT	CASSLTSAGGRLSTEAFF